This record looks at one TCR beta chain sequence and its context. The data were taken from a study of blood T cell repertoires in COVID-19. About the study: Sites in the United States, Italy and Spain provided acute and convalescent COVID-19 samples. The analysed material was cDNA or gDNA that came from T cells, B-cell-depleted T cells, or PBMCs.

Original processing notes: Amplified reference gene primers provided the basis for estimating nucleated cell counts. Assay used: immunoSEQ multiplex PCR; TCRdb lists only in-frame clones, some missing. The DNA gave D and trimming, while V, J and clone size come from that table. This sample carries 300,000 to 400,000 clones, 70% to 90% of them seen once, and the ten largest clones take 1.5% to 2%. The length of the CDR3 is 14 residues. The germline V and J ends were trimmed by 1 base and 4 bases, with 10 bases remaining between them. Per germline, CDR1 SGHDN and CDR2 FVKESK. The source is a woman aged 25 to 45 with COVID-19, enrolled during active disease. Sequenced sample: peripheral blood. This rearrangement joins TRBV14 to TRBJ1-2, with D tentatively TRBD1 (5 bases). The DNA of the CDR3 is TGTGCCAGCAGCCAAGGGCAGGGCGGCTATGGCTACACCTTC. Protein sequence: CASSQGQGGYGYTF.